A single sample gave rise to the 8 T cell receptor beta chains below, sequenced in a study of chemoradiotherapy in HPV16-positive cancers. Assay used: immunoSEQ multiplex PCR; TCRdb lists only in-frame clones, some missing. This sample yields 10,000 or so clones, of which about 80% are seen a single time; 2% to 3% belongs to the top ten. Sequenced material: blood, taken from a patient who underwent chemoradiotherapy. All receptors come from a human donor with HPV-associated anogenital cancer.

The rearrangement joins TRBV29-1 to TRBJ2-3, with TRBD1 matching 7 bases. CDR1 is SQVTM, CDR2 ANQGSEA, per germline. CDR3 length: 14 residues. After removal of 8 bases from V and 3 bases from J, the junction contained 11 bases not matched to a gene. CDR3 residues: CSLRQGIGTDTQYF. As DNA, the CDR3 is TGCAGCCTCCGACAGGGAATCGGGACAGATACGCAGTATTTT.

The rearrangement joins TRBV11-2 to TRBJ2-3; tentative D call: TRBD1 (6 bases). Germline V gene lookup returns CDR1 SGHAT and CDR2 FQNNGV. CDR3 length equals 16 residues. Between the trimmed V and J ends, which lost 2 bases and 1 base, there was a span of 13 bases. In DNA, the CDR3 is TGTGCCAGCAGCTTACAGGGGAACCAGGGCACAGATACGCAGTATTTT. Protein product: CASSLQGNQGTDTQYF.

This clone was counted once. The gene calls are TRBV9 and TRBJ2-7; 8 bases are a match to TRBD1. Trimming at V came to 0 bases and at J to 3 bases, leaving 2 bases not matched to a gene. The CDR3 spans 14 residues. The germline CDR1 and CDR2 sequences are SGDLS and YYNGEE. CDR3 bases: TGTGCCAGCAGCGTAGGGACAGGGATCTACGAGCAGTACTTC. It codes for CASSVGTGIYEQYF.

This clone was detected only a few times. The rearrangement joins TRBV7-2 to TRBJ1-5, with 11 nucleotides matching TRBD1. Germline V gene sequence: CDR1 SGHTA, CDR2 FQGNSA. J was trimmed by 7 bases and V by 2 bases; bases with no gene match: 4. The CDR3 loop spans 15 amino acids. CDR3 amino acids: CASSLRTGGRQPQHF. For the CDR3, the DNA is TGTGCCAGCAGCTTAAGGACAGGGGGCAGACAGCCCCAGCATTTT.

The V gene is TRBV2, the J gene TRBJ1-1, with a weak D call TRBD1 (5 bases). V was pared by 5 bases and J by 1 base, with 8 bases between. The CDR3 loop spans 13 amino acids. Germline V gives CDR1 SNHLY, CDR2 FYNNEI. The CDR3 sequence is CASSSGQNTEAFF. DNA of the CDR3: TGTGCCAGCAGTTCAGGACAGAACACTGAAGCTTTCTTT.

The chain couples TRBV28 to TRBJ2-1; the D is unclear. Germline values: CDR1 MDHEN, CDR2 SYDVKM. V was clipped by 6 bases and J by 8 bases, with 8 bases between them. The CDR3 extends over 11 amino acids. In DNA form, the CDR3 reads TGTGCCAGCAGGTTGTCCTATGAGCAGTTCTTC. Its protein product is CASRLSYEQFF.

This chain joins TRBV19 and TRBJ2-7, with TRBD1 matching over 8 bases. Germline V gives CDR1 LNHDA, CDR2 SQIVND (reference sequence). The CDR3 runs to 13 residues. After removal of 6 bases from V and 3 bases from J, the junction contained 4 bases not matched to a gene. CDR3 region: CASRGTGFYEQYF. CDR3 in DNA: TGTGCCAGTAGGGGGACAGGATTCTACGAGCAGTACTTC.

This chain connects TRBV5-4 to TRBJ2-7, with a weak D call TRBD2 (5 bases). Germline V gene sequence: CDR1 SGHNT, CDR2 YYREEE (reference sequence). V was shortened by 5 bases and J by 0 bases, with 9 bases between the two germline ends. The CDR3 sequence is 13 residues long. In nucleotides, the CDR3 is TGTGCCAGCAGGAGGGAAAGCTCCTACGAGCAGTACTTC. As protein: CASRRESSYEQYF.